This T cell receptor beta chain emerged from a study of blood T cell repertoires in COVID-19. TCRdb keeps only in-frame clones here, not all; method: immunoSEQ multiplex PCR. The data contain approximately 280,000 clones, about 89% of them singletons. Only a few counts were recorded for this clone. The CDR3 is 16 residues long. Germline values: CDR1 LNHDA, CDR2 SQIVND (reference sequence). Unmatched junction bases numbered 6, after V lost 2 bases and J lost 3 bases. The chain couples TRBV19 to TRBJ2-3; TRBD1 agrees at 9 bases. Sequences were obtained from peripheral blood. This clonotype was obtained from a man between 40 and 49 years old with acute or convalescent COVID-19. The CDR3 loop is CASSIMATGGTDTQYF. The CDR3 DNA sequence: TGTGCCAGTAGTATAATGGCGACAGGGGGGACAGATACGCAGTATTTT. The full variable domain, completed using reference TRBV19 and TRBJ2-3, is DGGITQSPKYLFRKEGQNVTLSCEQNLNHDAMYWYRQDPGQGLRLIYYSQIVNDFQKGDIAEGYSVSREKKESFPLTVTSAQKNPTAFYLCASSIMATGGTDTQYFGPGTRLTVL.